Listed here are 24 T cell receptor beta chains from one sample, sequenced in a study of T cells after yellow fever vaccination. TCRdb redid the calling of the 5' RACE reads with MiXCR, one entry per CDR3 protein. The table lists 300,000 to 450,000 distinct CDR3 sequences, 8.1% of them singletons. The sequenced sample was PBMCs, obtained 45 days after the first yellow fever vaccination. The receptors were gathered from a man between 18 and 29 years old who received the YFV17D yellow fever vaccine.

The chain carries TRBV7-6 and TRBJ1-4; TRBD1 might be the D (5 bases). The CDR3 is 12 amino acids. Trimming took 11 bases from V and 8 from J, leaving 15 bases between them. From germline, CDR1 is SGHVS and CDR2 FNYEAQ. Written as DNA, the CDR3 is TGTGCCCGCCACAAAACAGGCGAAAAACTGTTTTTT. This sequence encodes CARHKTGEKLFF.

V and J are TRBV7-2 and TRBJ2-2; TRBD1 aligns across 9 bases. V shed 0 bases, J shed 3 bases, and the junction held 8 bases outside the gene matches. Germline CDR1 and CDR2: SGHTA and FQGNSA. This CDR3 is built from 18 residues. The chain's CDR3 is CASSLAYYRGQDTGELFF. CDR3 nucleotide sequence: TGTGCCAGCAGCTTAGCCTACTACAGGGGGCAGGACACCGGGGAGCTGTTTTTT.

This clonotype was counted between two and nine times. This rearrangement joins TRBV20-1 to TRBJ2-7; 10 bases fit TRBD1. V lost 2 bases and J lost 2; bases outside the gene matches: 3. There are 14 residues in the CDR3. Germline V lookup: CDR1 DFQATT, CDR2 SNEGSKA (reference sequence). The DNA of the CDR3 is TGCAGTGCTAGACCCGGACAGGGGGCCTACGAGCAGTACTTC. This gives the protein CSARPGQGAYEQYF.

The V and J genes are TRBV7-9 and TRBJ2-3; 8 positions match TRBD1. With 4 bases clipped from V and 1 base from J, the junction kept 7 bases outside the gene matches. Looked up from germline, CDR1 is SEHNR and CDR2 is FQNEAQ (reference sequence). The CDR3 contains 16 residues. The DNA for the CDR3 is TGTGCCAGCAGCTCCCCCAGGGGGCACGGCACAGATACGCAGTATTTT. Translating it yields CASSSPRGHGTDTQYF.

V usage is TRBV4-1 and J usage is TRBJ1-1; possible D gene TRBD1, 6 bases. V dropped 7 bases and J dropped 5 bases, with 17 bases sitting between them. Germline CDR1 and CDR2: MGHRA and YSYEKL. The CDR3 is 14 amino acids. The CDR3 DNA reads TGCGCCAGCACCCGTGGGGGGGCGAGGACTGAAGCTTTCTTT. This sequence encodes CASTRGGARTEAFF.

This clonotype appeared a few times. The rearrangement links TRBV12-3 or TRBV12-4 to TRBJ1-3, with D unresolved. The CDR3 totals 15 residues. The germline V and J ends were trimmed by 3 bases and 0 bases, with 9 bases remaining between them. Here the CDR3 DNA reads TGTGCCAGCAGTTTTACATCGTACTCTGGAAACACCATATATTTT. Residues: CASSFTSYSGNTIYF.

This clonotype was counted only a few times. J is TRBJ2-3 and V is TRBV6-1; no clear D. Trimming took off 5 bases at V and 0 bases at J, with 9 bases between the two ends. The CDR3 runs to 14 residues. Germline V gene sequence: CDR1 MNHNS, CDR2 SASEGT. The CDR3 DNA reads as TGTGCCAGCAGTCCAAGTTTAAGCACAGATACGCAGTATTTT. It yields the protein CASSPSLSTDTQYF.

The chain uses TRBV12-3 or TRBV12-4 and TRBJ1-5; 7 bases map to TRBD1. V lost 5 bases to trimming and J lost 6 bases; unmatched junction nucleotides: 7. CDR3 length: 14 amino acids. CDR3 region: CASSIGQAPQPQHF. CDR3 nucleotides: TGTGCCAGCAGTATAGGACAGGCCCCTCAGCCCCAGCATTTT.

This rearrangement joins TRBV4-1 to TRBJ1-4; D not resolved. The length of the CDR3 is 15 residues. V was shortened by 0 bases and J by 0 bases, with 5 bases between the two germline ends. CDR1 and CDR2 (germline): MGHRA, YSYEKL. The CDR3: CASSQDWATNEKLFF. The CDR3 nucleotides read TGCGCCAGCAGCCAAGACTGGGCAACTAATGAAAAACTGTTTTTT.

Points on this clonotype: A much larger clone lies a single base off, so this may be a read error. The CDR3 region has the DNA TGTGCCAGCAGTGACGGCCCCGGGACAGGGGGCGAAAATGATGAGCAGTTCTTC. This encodes CASSDGPGTGGENDEQFF. The rearrangement links TRBV6-4 to TRBJ2-1; 12 bases are shared with TRBD1. The junction had 13 bases not matched to a gene; V was cut back by 2 bases and J by 8 bases. Germline CDR1 reads MRHNA; CDR2 reads SNTAGT. This CDR3 comprises 18 residues.

The V and J genes are TRBV18 and TRBJ2-3; D remains unclear. Trimming pared 6 bases from V and 1 base from J, leaving 8 bases between. Germline V gene data show CDR1 as KGHSH and CDR2 as LQKENI. The CDR3 contains 13 residues. In nucleotides, the CDR3 is TGTGCCAGCTCCGCCAGACGCACAGATACGCAGTATTTT. The encoded protein is CASSARRTDTQYF.

This sequence joins TRBV5-1 and TRBJ1-2, with D hard to call. The CDR3 has 15 amino acids. V was clipped by 0 bases and J by 0 bases, with 9 bases between them. Germline-derived CDR1 and CDR2 are SGHRS and YFSETQ. CDR3 amino acids: CASSLAGGTNYGYTF. As DNA, the CDR3 is TGCGCCAGCAGCTTGGCCGGCGGTACTAACTATGGCTACACCTTC. Full variable domain (remainder filled in from reference TRBV5-1 and TRBJ1-2): KAGVTQTPRYLIKTRGQQVTLSCSPISGHRSVSWYQQTPGQGLQFLFEYFSETQRNKGNFPGRFSGRQFSNSRSEMNVSTLELGDSALYLCASSLAGGTNYGYTFGSGTRLTVV.

This clonotype turned up a few times. V is TRBV5-1 and J is TRBJ1-1, with 7 nucleotides matching TRBD1. The CDR3 runs to 13 residues. Germline-derived CDR1 and CDR2 are SGHRS and YFSETQ. With V trimmed by 7 bases and J by 2 bases, 5 bases remained unmatched. For the CDR3, the DNA is TGCGCCAGCCTCCGGGACAGCAACACTGAAGCTTTCTTT. The encoded protein is CASLRDSNTEAFF.

A few counts support this clonotype. The rearrangement joins TRBV15 to TRBJ2-7; D ambiguous. V gave up 0 bases and J gave up 0 bases, with 12 bases separating them. CDR3 length equals 16 residues. Germline V gives CDR1 LNHNV, CDR2 YYDKDF (reference sequence). CDR3 in DNA: TGTGCCACCAGCAGAGATCGGCCAGGTAGCTCCTACGAGCAGTACTTC. It codes for CATSRDRPGSSYEQYF.

This clonotype was detected only a few times. V gene TRBV4-3 combines with J gene TRBJ1-5; D ambiguous. The CDR3 is 15 residues long. Trimming stripped 1 base from V and 0 bases from J, with 7 bases between. In germline, CDR1 is LGHNA, CDR2 YSLEER. The CDR3 bases are TGCGCCAGCAGCCAAGCATGGCATAGCAATCAGCCCCAGCATTTT. This translates into CASSQAWHSNQPQHF.

This clonotype was seen a handful of times. This chain's CDR3 is CATHHKANQPQHF. CDR3 DNA: TGTGCCACCCACCACAAAGCAAATCAGCCCCAGCATTTT. The chain carries TRBV3-1 and TRBJ1-5; no clear D. The CDR3 is made up of 13 amino acids. Trimming stripped 10 bases from V and 4 bases from J, with 14 bases between. Germline CDR1 LGHDT, CDR2 YNNKEL (reference sequence).

Only a few counts were recorded for this clonotype. The CDR3 DNA sequence: TGTGCCAGCAGCCTTCCGTCTGGGAACAATGAGCAGTTCTTC. It yields the protein CASSLPSGNNEQFF. The J gene is TRBJ2-1, the V gene TRBV6-1, with D unclear. The V gene lost 6 bases and the J gene lost 5 bases, with 14 bases spanning the gap. CDR1 is MNHNS and CDR2 is SASEGT in the germline V gene. This CDR3 has 14 amino acids.

In this sample, this clonotype turned up a few times. V is TRBV20-1 and J is TRBJ1-1; 8 bases agree with TRBD1. Trimming took 2 bases from V and 2 from J; bases not matched to a gene: 1. Germline V CDR1 and CDR2: DFQATT, SNEGSKA (reference sequence). This CDR3 has 13 residues. The CDR3 DNA follows: TGCAGTGCTAGACCAGGGGGCAACACTGAAGCTTTCTTT. Amino acid sequence: CSARPGGNTEAFF.

This clonotype was counted between two and nine times. The chain joins TRBV7-2 to TRBJ1-2, with D unclear. Trimming shortened V by 0 bases and J by 4 bases, and 12 bases separated the two germline ends. This CDR3 has 15 residues. The germline V gene encodes CDR1 SGHTA and CDR2 FQGNSA. The CDR3 spells CASSLALGPIYGYTF. The CDR3 nucleotides are TGTGCCAGCAGCTTAGCGCTTGGGCCCATCTATGGCTACACCTTC.

A few counts support this clonotype. V and J are TRBV12-3 or TRBV12-4 and TRBJ1-5, with unresolved D. V lost 7 bases and J 0 bases, leaving 10 bases between the germline ends. CDR3 length: 14 residues. CDR3 nucleotides: TGTGCCAGCACCACCGTATATAGCAATCAGCCCCAGCATTTT. This translates into CASTTVYSNQPQHF.

In this sample, this clonotype turned up many times. The chain joins TRBV27 to TRBJ1-2; 8 nucleotides match TRBD1. The V and J ends lost 0 bases and 8 bases, in that order; junction bases with no gene match: 8. The CDR3 runs 15 residues. Germline values: CDR1 MNHEY, CDR2 SMNVEV (reference sequence). The CDR3 region is CASSLSPDRAGGYTF. CDR3 coding DNA: TGTGCCAGCAGTTTATCCCCGGACAGGGCTGGGGGCTACACCTTC.

The rearrangement uses TRBV12-3 or TRBV12-4 and TRBJ2-3; no reliable D call. The CDR3 contains 13 residues. V shed 4 bases and J shed 3 bases, with 8 bases lying between them. The CDR3 nucleotides are TGTGCCAGCAGTTCGTATGGGACAGATACGCAGTATTTT. It yields the protein CASSSYGTDTQYF.

The chain carries TRBV7-8 and TRBJ1-2; 9 bases match TRBD1. Germline V gives CDR1 SGHVS, CDR2 FQNEAQ. The CDR3 runs to 15 residues. V shed 0 bases and J 7 bases; nucleotides not matched to a gene: 6. The DNA for the CDR3 is TGTGCCAGCAGCTTAGCGCTGTGGACAGGGGTTGGCTACACCTTC. Translation gives CASSLALWTGVGYTF.

Written as DNA, the CDR3 is TGTGCCAGCAGCCAAGATGAAGGGACTGGGGCCAACGTCCTGACTTTC. Its translation is CASSQDEGTGANVLTF. The genes are TRBV4-2 and TRBJ2-6, with unresolved D. The length of the CDR3 is 16 residues. CDR1 is LGHNA and CDR2 is YNFKEQ in the germline V gene. Trimming removed 0 bases from V and 2 bases from J, with 8 bases in between.